This T cell receptor (beta chain) was captured by sequencing in a study of blood T cells in healthy people across ages. Study-level findings and limits: The recorded TCR beta diversity per million T cells decreased in a roughly linear manner with age. Both higher diversity and more naive CD4+ cells marked long-lived donors when set against aged donors.

Total RNA extraction produced at least 5.5 micrograms (per sample) for the study. The CDR3 has 14 residues. Trimming took off 1 base at V and 7 bases at J, with 14 bases between the two ends. The germline V gene encodes CDR1 SGDLS and CDR2 YYNGEE. A word on this clonotype: Its target is not known.

The second PCR ran about 6 to 11 cycles with a sample-barcoded 5' primer and J-beta primers. TCRdb itself ran the 5' RACE reads through MiXCR, one entry per CDR3 protein. The sample has about 1.4 million distinct CDR3 sequences, around 55% seen once. The V gene is TRBV9, the J gene TRBJ1-1; a weak D match, TRBD1 (5 bases). The sample comprised blood. The receptor was derived from a man aged 18 to 30 in good health. The CDR3 sequence is CASSVHPRDGEAFF. The CDR3 DNA follows: TGTGCCAGCAGCGTACACCCGCGGGACGGTGAAGCTTTCTTT.